This T cell receptor beta chain was obtained from a study of graft-versus-host responses after intestinal transplantation. Looking at the study overall: Transplants were multivisceral, liver-intestinal, or isolated intestinal.

The data were produced by immunoSEQ multiplex PCR, yet TCRdb's version contains in-frame clones alone and is incomplete. The repertoire includes 85,000 to 90,000 clones, around 83% of them detected once, and roughly 17% sits in the top ten. CDR3 length equals 14 residues. The study, taken as a whole, reports: Association was observed between peak circulating GvH clone levels and early post-transplant HvG declines.

With respect to this clone: Its target is unknown.

The chain has TRBV21-1 and TRBJ1-1. TRBV21-1 is a pseudogene locus. Material: unstimulated CD8+ T cells sorted from spleen or lymph node cells, obtained before intestinal transplant. This receptor was taken from a human donor who received an intestinal transplant. The CDR3 loop reads CASSKETDFGGAFF. The DNA for the CDR3 is TGTGCCAGCAGCAAAGAGACAGATTTTGGGGGAGCTTTCTTT.